The present T cell receptor (beta chain) was sequenced within a study of OX40 agonist ivuxolimab in advanced cancers. For context, the study as a whole: The costimulatory receptor OX40 (CD134) was targeted by ivuxolimab, a fully human IgG2 agonistic monoclonal antibody. Of the roughly 52 dose-escalation patients, hepatocellular carcinoma was present in about 20, melanoma in some 15, renal cell carcinoma in 9 and head and neck cancer in 9. Prior anti-PD-1, anti-PD-L1 or anti-CTLA-4 therapy was permitted, and 40% to 50% of dose-escalation patients had received checkpoint inhibitors. The paper reports the monotherapy dose-escalation portion (N of about 54 patients) of the phase I ivuxolimab trial. Three dose-escalation patients achieved partial responses, one with hepatocellular carcinoma and two with cutaneous melanoma. Intravenous ivuxolimab was administered to patients every 2 weeks at six dose levels: 0.01, 0.1, 0.3, 1.5, 3 and 10 mg/kg. A male proportion of 82.7% and a mean age of 60 years, ranging from about 20 to 80, were recorded for the dose-escalation cohort. Peripheral TCRbeta sequencing was intended to test whether TCR sequence diversity was altered and clonal T-cell expansion was caused by ivuxolimab.

A remark on this clone: Its recognized antigen is unknown. Nothing much larger sits one base from this clone, and base qualities are not available.

The trial excluded patients who had a history of autoimmune disease or who were on systemic immunosuppression. Peripheral blood for TCR sequencing was collected from all dose cohorts at baseline, on cycle 4 day 1, and on cycle 7 day 1. Samples came from an open-label, multicenter, first-in-human phase I dose-escalation trial of ivuxolimab. Adults with locally advanced or metastatic melanoma, renal cell, hepatocellular, or head and neck squamous cell carcinoma were enrolled in the trial. Before TCR sequencing, CD4+ T cells and CD8+ T cells from peripheral blood were sorted into separate populations. Findings and caveats that apply to the study as a whole: At doses of 0.1 to 3.0 mg/kg, clonal expansion of both CD4+ and CD8+ T cells in blood was seen between baseline and week 6. Low levels of normalized T-cell clonal expansion were also seen in some patients who did not respond. The antigen specificity of the clonally expanded peripheral T cells was not determined. After ivuxolimab, expanded clones were on average more numerous among CD8+ T cells than among CD4+ T cells. In the 0.1-3.0 mg/kg groups, partial responders were among the patients with the lowest normalized peripheral clonal expansion, particularly in CD8+ T cells.

Taken from cysteine to phenylalanine, the CDR3 has 14 residues. Only the CDR3 DNA is retained, 42 bases long and in frame from the first base. V is trimmed back by 6 bases and J by 4 bases, and the junction contains 4 bases that no gene match accounts for. Looking up the germline V gene (reference sequence) yields CDR1 SEHNR and CDR2 FQNEAQ. For sequencing of the TCRbeta CDR3 region, genomic DNA was extracted from the sorted cells. The immunoSEQ Assay was used to sequence the TCRbeta CDR3 regions. TCRdb carries this immuneACCESS record with in-frame sequences only. Its versions omit some clonotypes, under half of them owing to an unresolved V gene in the studies checked, with the rest unexplained. A total of around 10,000 clones appear in this sample, less than 85% of them only once. The leading ten clones occupy roughly 40% of the sample.

This clonotype was obtained from an adult with an advanced solid tumor such as melanoma, head and neck, liver or kidney cancer. Sequencing used CD4+ or CD8+ T cells sorted from blood, obtained in a trial of the OX40 agonist ivuxolimab. In this chain, TRBV7-9 is recombined with TRBJ1-4; 8 central nucleotides agree with TRBD1. The CDR3 sequence is CASRVTGVNEKLFF. The bases read TGTGCCAGCAGGGTGACAGGGGTTAATGAAAAACTGTTTTTT. Joined to the reference TRBV7-9 and TRBJ1-4 proteins, this CDR3 gives the full variable domain: DTGVSQNPRHKITKRGQNVTFRCDPISEHNRLYWYRQTLGQGPEFLTYFQNEAQLEKSRLLSDRFSAERPKGSFSTLEIQRTEQGDSAMYLCASRVTGVNEKLFFGSGTQLSVL.